This TCR beta chain emerged from a study of cytomegalovirus exposure and HLA in healthy donors. PCR involved 60 Vbeta and 13 Jbeta primers. Repertoires were generated with immunoSEQ multiplex PCR, while TCRdb's copy carries only in-frame clones and drops some. This sample has roughly 110,000 clones, with 70% to 85% found just once. Study-level points and caveats: In a later analysis, most CMV-associated TCR beta chains appeared HLA-restricted. The classifier was said to identify cytomegalovirus status with high specificity and sensitivity. Specificity of a few CMV-associated chains for CMV antigens was verified in vitro.

V lost 5 bases and J 1 base, leaving 10 bases between the germline ends. The germline gives CDR1 SGHNT, CDR2 YYREEE (reference sequence). CDR3 length equals 14 residues. Notes on this clone: The antigen is not known.

The sequence was collected from a man in his fifties or sixties in good health and CMV-seronegative. This sequence joins TRBV5-4 and TRBJ2-4; the D is unclear. The source material was PBMCs. The CDR3 sequence is CASSPYSAKNIQYF. CDR3 nucleotide sequence: TGTGCCAGCAGTCCCTATTCGGCCAAAAACATTCAGTACTTC.